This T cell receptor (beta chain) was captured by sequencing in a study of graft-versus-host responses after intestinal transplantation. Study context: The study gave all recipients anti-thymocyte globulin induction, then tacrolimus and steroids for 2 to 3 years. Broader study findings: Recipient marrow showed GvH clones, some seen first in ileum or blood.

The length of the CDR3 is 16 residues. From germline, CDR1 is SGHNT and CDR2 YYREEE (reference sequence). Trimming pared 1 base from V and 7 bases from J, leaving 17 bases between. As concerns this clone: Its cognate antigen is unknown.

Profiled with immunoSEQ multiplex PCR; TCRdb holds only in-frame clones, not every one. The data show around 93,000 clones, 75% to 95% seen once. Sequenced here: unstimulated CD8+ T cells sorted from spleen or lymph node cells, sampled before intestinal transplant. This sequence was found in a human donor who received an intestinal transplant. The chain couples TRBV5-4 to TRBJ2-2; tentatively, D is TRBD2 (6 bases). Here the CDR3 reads CASSLSPSTGDGELFF. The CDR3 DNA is TGTGCCAGCAGCTTGTCCCCGTCTACGGGGGACGGGGAGCTGTTTTTT.